This section outlines one TCR beta chain sequence together with its context. The target antigen is unknown. The data belong to a study of a mutant IDH1 vaccine in newly diagnosed glioma. Study information: Males made up around 62% and females approximately 38% of treated patients, whose mean age was about 41 years. Study results and caveats: Pseudoprogression looked unconnected to shifts in top peripheral T cell clonotypes.

Time point defined: week 23, last vaccination. The vaccine gave 300 ug of a 20-mer mutant IDH1 peptide subcutaneously per dose. Losses at the gene ends were 4 bases for V and 4 bases for J; bases not matched to a gene: 9. The CDR3 runs 15 residues. Per germline, CDR1 SGHRS and CDR2 YFSETQ. Only in-frame clones appear in the TCRdb table, and some are missing; sequencing was by immunoSEQ multiplex PCR. Of approximately 30,000 clones in the sample, approximately 80% were seen once. Sample: PBMCs, taken from a glioma patient whose treatment included an IDH1 peptide vaccine. This sequence was found in a woman between 25 and 40 years old with glioma. The V gene is TRBV5-1, the J gene TRBJ1-1, with 8 nucleotides matching TRBD1. The CDR3, as DNA: TGCGCCAGCAGCCCAACCCAAACAGGGGGCACTGAAGCTTTCTTT. Amino acid sequence: CASSPTQTGGTEAFF.